This T cell receptor (beta chain) originates from a study of T cell repertoires in cytomegalovirus infection. At the level of the study: HLA-C-restricted CMV epitopes, recently identified, and well-studied HLA-B-restricted ones were used by the study. In public TCR beta signatures, there were indications of both CMV infection and matching HLA type.

On this clonotype: Its antigen is currently unknown.

TCRdb reprocessed the reads with MiXCR, giving one entry per CDR3 protein. The sample shows about 920,000 distinct CDR3 sequences, around 31% of them seen only once. Study-wide results and limits: Within the response measured ex vivo, HLA-C-restricted CMV-specific TCR beta clonotypes were dominant. Accumulated public TCR beta family frequency recognized individuals carrying CMV together with the relevant HLA.

Germline V gene sequence: CDR1 MNHEY, CDR2 SVGAGI. Deletions cut 6 bases from V and 1 base from J, with 14 bases between. The CDR3 extends over 15 amino acids. The rearrangement joins TRBV6-5 to TRBJ2-3; a weak D match, TRBD2 (5 bases). The receptor was derived from a human donor in good health (CMV status not recorded). Some clones in this sample may be carry-over from other donors' samples. The material was cultured CD8+ T cells from PBMCs, obtained from culture after CMV antigen stimulation. The CDR3 bases are TGTGCCAGCAGATATCGAGCTAGCCGCACAGATACGCAGTATTTT. As protein: CASRYRASRTDTQYF.